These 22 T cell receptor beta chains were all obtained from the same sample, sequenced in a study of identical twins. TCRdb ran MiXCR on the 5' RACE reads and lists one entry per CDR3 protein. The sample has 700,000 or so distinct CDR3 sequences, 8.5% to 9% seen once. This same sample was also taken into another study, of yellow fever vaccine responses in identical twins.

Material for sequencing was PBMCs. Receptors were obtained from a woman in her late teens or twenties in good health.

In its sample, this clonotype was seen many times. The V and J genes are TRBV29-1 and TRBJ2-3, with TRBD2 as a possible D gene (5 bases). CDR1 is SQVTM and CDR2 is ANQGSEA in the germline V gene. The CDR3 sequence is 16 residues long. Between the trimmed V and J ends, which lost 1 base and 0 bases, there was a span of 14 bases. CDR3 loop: CSVEGEAVLSTDTQYF. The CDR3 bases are TGCAGCGTTGAAGGCGAAGCGGTACTCAGCACAGATACGCAGTATTTT.

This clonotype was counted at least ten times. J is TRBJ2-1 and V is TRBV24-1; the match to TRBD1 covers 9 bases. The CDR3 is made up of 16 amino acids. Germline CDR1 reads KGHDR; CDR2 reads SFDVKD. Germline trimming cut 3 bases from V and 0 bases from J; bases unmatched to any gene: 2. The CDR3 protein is CATSDATGGSYNEQFF. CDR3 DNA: TGTGCCACCAGTGATGCGACAGGGGGCTCCTACAATGAGCAGTTCTTC.

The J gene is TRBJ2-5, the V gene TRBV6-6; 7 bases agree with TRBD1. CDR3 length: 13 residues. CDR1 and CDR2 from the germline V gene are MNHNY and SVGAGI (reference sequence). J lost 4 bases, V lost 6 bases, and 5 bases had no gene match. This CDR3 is CASRMGQRETQYF. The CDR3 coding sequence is TGTGCCAGCAGGATGGGACAGAGAGAGACCCAGTACTTC.

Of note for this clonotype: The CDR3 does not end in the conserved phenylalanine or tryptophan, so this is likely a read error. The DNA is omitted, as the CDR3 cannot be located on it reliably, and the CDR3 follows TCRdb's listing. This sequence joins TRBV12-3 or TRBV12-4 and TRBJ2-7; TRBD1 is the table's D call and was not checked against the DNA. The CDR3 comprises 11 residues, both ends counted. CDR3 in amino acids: CASSYRDRVFI.

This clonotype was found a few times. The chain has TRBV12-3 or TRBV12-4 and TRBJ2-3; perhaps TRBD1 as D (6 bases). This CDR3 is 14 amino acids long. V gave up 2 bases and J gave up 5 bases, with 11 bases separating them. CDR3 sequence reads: CASSLRQGKDTQYF. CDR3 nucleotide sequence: TGTGCCAGCAGTTTAAGGCAGGGGAAAGATACGCAGTATTTT.

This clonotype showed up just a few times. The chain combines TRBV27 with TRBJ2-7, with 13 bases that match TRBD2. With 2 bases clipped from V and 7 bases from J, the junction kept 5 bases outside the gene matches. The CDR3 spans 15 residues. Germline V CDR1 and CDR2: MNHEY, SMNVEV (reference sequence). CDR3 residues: CASSLQWTSGGEQYF. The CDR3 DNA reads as TGTGCCAGCAGTTTACAATGGACTAGCGGGGGTGAGCAGTACTTC.

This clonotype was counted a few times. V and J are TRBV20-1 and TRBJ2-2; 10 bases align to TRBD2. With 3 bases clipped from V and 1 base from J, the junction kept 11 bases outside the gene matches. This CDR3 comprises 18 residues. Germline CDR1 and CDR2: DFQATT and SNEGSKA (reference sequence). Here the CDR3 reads CSARSKLWTSGNTGELFF. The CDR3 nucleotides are TGCAGTGCTAGGTCTAAACTATGGACTAGCGGGAACACCGGGGAGCTGTTTTTT.

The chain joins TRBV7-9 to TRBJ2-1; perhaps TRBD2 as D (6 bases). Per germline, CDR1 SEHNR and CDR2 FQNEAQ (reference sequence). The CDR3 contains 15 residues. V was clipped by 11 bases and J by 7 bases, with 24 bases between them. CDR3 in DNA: TGTGCCCCCCGGCCCCCGGGAGTAGGTTGGAATGAGCAGTTCTTC. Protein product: CAPRPPGVGWNEQFF.

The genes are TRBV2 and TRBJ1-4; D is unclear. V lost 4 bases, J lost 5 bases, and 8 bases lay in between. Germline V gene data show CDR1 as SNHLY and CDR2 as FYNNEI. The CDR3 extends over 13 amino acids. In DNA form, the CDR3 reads TGTGCCAGCAGTGTACCAGAAAATGAAAAACTGTTTTTT. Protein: CASSVPENEKLFF.

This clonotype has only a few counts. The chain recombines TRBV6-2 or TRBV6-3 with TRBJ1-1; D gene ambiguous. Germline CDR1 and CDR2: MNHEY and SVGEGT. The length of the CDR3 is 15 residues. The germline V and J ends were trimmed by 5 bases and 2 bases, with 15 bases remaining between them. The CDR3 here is CASSPGLVTNTEAFF. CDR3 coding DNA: TGTGCCAGCAGTCCCGGACTGGTCACTAACACTGAAGCTTTCTTT.

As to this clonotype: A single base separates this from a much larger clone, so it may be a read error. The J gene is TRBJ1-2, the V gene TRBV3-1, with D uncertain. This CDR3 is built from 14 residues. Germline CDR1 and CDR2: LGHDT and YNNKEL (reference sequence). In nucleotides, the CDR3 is TGTGCCGGCAGTGATACGGTTCCTAACTATGGCTACACCTTC. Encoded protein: CAGSDTVPNYGYTF.

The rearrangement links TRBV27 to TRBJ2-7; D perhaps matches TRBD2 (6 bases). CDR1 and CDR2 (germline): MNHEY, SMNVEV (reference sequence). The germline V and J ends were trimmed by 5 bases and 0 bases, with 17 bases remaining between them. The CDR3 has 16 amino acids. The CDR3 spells CASSPGPHGSSYEQYF. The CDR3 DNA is TGTGCCAGCAGTCCCGGCCCACACGGGAGCTCCTACGAGCAGTACTTC.

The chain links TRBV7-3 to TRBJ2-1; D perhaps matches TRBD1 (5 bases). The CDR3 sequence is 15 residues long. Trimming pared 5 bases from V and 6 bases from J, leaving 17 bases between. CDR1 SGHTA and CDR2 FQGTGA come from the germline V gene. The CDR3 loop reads CASSPTVLGANEQFF. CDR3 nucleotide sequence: TGTGCCAGCAGCCCCACAGTACTTGGGGCCAATGAGCAGTTCTTC.

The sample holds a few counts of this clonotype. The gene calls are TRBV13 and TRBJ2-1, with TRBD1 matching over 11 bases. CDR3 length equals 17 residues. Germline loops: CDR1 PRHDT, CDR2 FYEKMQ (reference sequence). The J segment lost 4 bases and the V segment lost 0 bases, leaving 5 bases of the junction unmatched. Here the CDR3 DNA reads TGTGCCAGCAGCTTAGGCCTTGGGACAGGGGGATACAATGAGCAGTTCTTC. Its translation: CASSLGLGTGGYNEQFF.

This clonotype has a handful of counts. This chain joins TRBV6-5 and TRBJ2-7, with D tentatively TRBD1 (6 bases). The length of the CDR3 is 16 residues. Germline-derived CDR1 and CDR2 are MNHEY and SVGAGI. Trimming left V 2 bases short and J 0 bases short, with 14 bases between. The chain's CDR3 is CASSYPERGSSYEQYF. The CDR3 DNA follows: TGTGCCAGCAGTTACCCGGAAAGGGGGAGCTCCTACGAGCAGTACTTC.

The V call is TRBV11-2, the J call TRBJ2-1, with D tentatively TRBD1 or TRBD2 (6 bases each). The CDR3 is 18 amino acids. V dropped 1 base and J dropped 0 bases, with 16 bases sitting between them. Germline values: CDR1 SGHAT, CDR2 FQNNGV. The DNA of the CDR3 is TGTGCCAGCAGCTTAGGATACAGGGACTTACGCTCCTACAATGAGCAGTTCTTC. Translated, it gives CASSLGYRDLRSYNEQFF.

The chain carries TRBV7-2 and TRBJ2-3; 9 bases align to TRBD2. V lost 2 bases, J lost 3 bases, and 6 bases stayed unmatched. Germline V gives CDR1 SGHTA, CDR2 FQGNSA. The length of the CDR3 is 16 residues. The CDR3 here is CASSLLAGTITDTQYF. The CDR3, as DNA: TGTGCCAGCAGCTTACTAGCGGGGACAATAACAGATACGCAGTATTTT.

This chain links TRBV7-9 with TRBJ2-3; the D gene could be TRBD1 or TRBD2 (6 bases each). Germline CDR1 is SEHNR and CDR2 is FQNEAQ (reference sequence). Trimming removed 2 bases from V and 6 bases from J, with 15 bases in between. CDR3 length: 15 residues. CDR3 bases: TGTGCCAGCAGCTTAATCGGGGGCGTTGGGGATACGCAGTATTTT. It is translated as CASSLIGGVGDTQYF.

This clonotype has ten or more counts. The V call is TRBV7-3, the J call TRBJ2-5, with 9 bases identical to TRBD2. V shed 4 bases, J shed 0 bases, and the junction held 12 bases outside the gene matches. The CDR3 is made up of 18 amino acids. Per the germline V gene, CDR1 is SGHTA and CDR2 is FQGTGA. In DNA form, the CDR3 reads TGTGCCAGCAGCTCCGGACTAGCGATTGTTCACCACCAAGAGACCCAGTACTTC. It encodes CASSSGLAIVHHQETQYF.

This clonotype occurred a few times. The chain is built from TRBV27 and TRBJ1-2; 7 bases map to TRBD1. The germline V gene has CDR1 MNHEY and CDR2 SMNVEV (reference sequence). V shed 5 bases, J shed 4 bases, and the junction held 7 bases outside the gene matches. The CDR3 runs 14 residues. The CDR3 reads CASSDPGQSYGYTF. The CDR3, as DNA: TGTGCCAGCAGTGACCCGGGACAGAGCTATGGCTACACCTTC.

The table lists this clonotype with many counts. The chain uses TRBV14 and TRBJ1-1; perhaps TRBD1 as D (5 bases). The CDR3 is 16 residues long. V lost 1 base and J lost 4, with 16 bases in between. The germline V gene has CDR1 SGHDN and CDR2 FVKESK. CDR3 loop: CASSQVTPRGVTEAFF. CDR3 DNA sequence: TGTGCCAGCAGCCAAGTGACACCCCGAGGGGTCACTGAAGCTTTCTTT.

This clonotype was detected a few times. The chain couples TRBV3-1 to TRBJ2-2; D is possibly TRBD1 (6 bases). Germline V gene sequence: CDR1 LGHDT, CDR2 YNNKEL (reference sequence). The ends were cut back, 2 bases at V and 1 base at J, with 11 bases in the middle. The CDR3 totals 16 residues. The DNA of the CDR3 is TGTGCCAGCAGCCAACCTCGGGACAAGAACACCGGGGAGCTGTTTTTT. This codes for CASSQPRDKNTGELFF.